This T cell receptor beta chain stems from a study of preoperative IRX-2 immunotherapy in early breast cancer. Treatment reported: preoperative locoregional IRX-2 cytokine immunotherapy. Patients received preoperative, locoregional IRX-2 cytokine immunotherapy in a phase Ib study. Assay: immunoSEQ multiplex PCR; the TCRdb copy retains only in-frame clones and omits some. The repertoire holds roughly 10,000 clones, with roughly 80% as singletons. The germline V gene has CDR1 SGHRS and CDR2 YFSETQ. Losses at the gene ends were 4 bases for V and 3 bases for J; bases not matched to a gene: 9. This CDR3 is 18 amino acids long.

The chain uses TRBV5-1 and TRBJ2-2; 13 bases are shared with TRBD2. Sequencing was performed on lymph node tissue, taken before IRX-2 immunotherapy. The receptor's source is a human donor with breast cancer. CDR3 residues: CASSKETGLAGDTGELFF. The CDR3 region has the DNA TGCGCCAGCAGCAAGGAGACAGGACTAGCGGGAGACACCGGGGAGCTGTTTTTT.